This TCR beta chain appears in the sequencing data of a study of cytomegalovirus exposure and HLA in healthy donors. Study outcomes and limitations: It is likely that the observed cluster of highly shared sequence variants was a sequencing artifact. Later analysis showed most CMV-associated TCR beta chains appearing HLA-restricted. HLA alleles were associated with 15,000 to 20,000 TCR beta sequences in a later analysis at 0.05 false discovery rate.

Germline V gives CDR1 MDHEN, CDR2 SYDVKM. This CDR3 is built from 12 residues. The V end lost 4 bases, the J end lost 4 bases, and 5 bases lay between the germline ends. Use of 60 Vbeta and 13 Jbeta primers characterized the PCR. Assay: immunoSEQ multiplex PCR; the TCRdb copy retains only in-frame clones and omits some. The table records roughly 38,000 clones, less than 85% of them present only once. In regard to this clone: Its target is unknown.

This chain connects TRBV28 to TRBJ1-5; D may be TRBD1 (5 bases). This receptor was identified in a woman aged 30 to 39 in good health and CMV-seropositive. Sample: PBMCs. The CDR3, as DNA: TGTGCCAGCAGTTCAGGGAATCAGCCCCAGCATTTT. This encodes CASSSGNQPQHF.